The 23 T cell receptor beta chains listed next were all sequenced from one sample in a study of memory CD8 T cells in hepatitis C reinfection. Sequencing used immunoSEQ multiplex PCR; TCRdb keeps in-frame clones, though not all of them. Of approximately 46,000 clones in the sample, nearly 90% are singletons; the top ten hold 0.72%. Time point: late/post reinfection, 12 to 24 weeks after detection. TCR sequencing was done directly ex vivo on sorted cells, without expansion in vitro. Source material: naive CD8+ T cells sorted from blood. The receptors were gathered from a man in his late teens or twenties with hepatitis C virus infection.

Only a few counts were recorded for this clone. J is TRBJ1-3 and V is TRBV5-4; 7 bases are a match to TRBD1. CDR1 and CDR2 (germline): SGHNT, YYREEE (reference sequence). The CDR3 is made up of 14 amino acids. Trimming took 4 bases from V and 4 from J; bases not matched to a gene: 5. The CDR3 nucleotides are TGTGCCAGCAGCCACACAGGGGCGGGAAACACCATATATTTT. Residues: CASSHTGAGNTIYF.

This sequence joins TRBV19 and TRBJ2-5; possibly TRBD1 for D (6 bases). The tail of the sequence fits TRBJ2-7 better, so the J call may be wrong. The CDR3 consists of 15 residues. The germline V gene has CDR1 LNHDA and CDR2 SQIVND (reference sequence). The CDR3: CASSIGAGDAYEQYF. CDR3 bases: TGTGCCAGTAGTATAGGGGCAGGGGATGCCTACGAGCAGTACTTC.

The chain has TRBV4-2 and TRBJ2-1; 8 nucleotides match TRBD2. Germline V gene sequence: CDR1 LGHNA, CDR2 YNFKEQ. This CDR3 is built from 19 residues. V lost 0 bases, J lost 2 bases, and 12 bases stayed unmatched. The CDR3 bases are TGTGCCAGCAGCCAAGATAGTTGGCAAGCGGGAGAGGCCTACAATGAGCAGTTCTTC. Translated, it gives CASSQDSWQAGEAYNEQFF.

The V call is TRBV14, the J call TRBJ1-2; TRBD1 matches at 10 bases. This CDR3 comprises 13 residues. The germline V gene encodes CDR1 SGHDN and CDR2 FVKESK. With 1 base clipped from V and 7 bases from J, the junction kept 0 bases outside the gene matches. The CDR3 spells CASSQGTGGGYTF. Here the CDR3 DNA reads TGTGCCAGCAGCCAAGGGACAGGGGGTGGCTACACCTTC.

The V and J genes are TRBV4-2 and TRBJ2-7; 11 bases are a match to TRBD2. Germline CDR1 LGHNA, CDR2 YNFKEQ. The CDR3 has 16 residues. V was clipped by 0 bases and J by 2 bases; unmatched bases: 3. The CDR3 sequence: CASSQEGTSGTYEQYF. The CDR3 DNA reads as TGTGCCAGCAGCCAAGAAGGGACTAGCGGCACCTACGAGCAGTACTTC.

V and J are TRBV7-9 and TRBJ2-1; 7 nucleotides match TRBD1. V lost 3 bases to trimming and J lost 6 bases; unmatched junction nucleotides: 5. This CDR3 is 14 amino acids long. Germline CDR1 is SEHNR and CDR2 is FQNEAQ (reference sequence). CDR3 residues: CASSFTRQGNEQFF. As DNA, the CDR3 is TGTGCCAGCAGCTTCACCCGACAGGGCAATGAGCAGTTCTTC.

The CDR3 DNA reads as TGTGCCAGCAGCCCTAGGACAGGGGAAGATACGCAGTATTTT. It encodes CASSPRTGEDTQYF. The chain recombines TRBV7-9 with TRBJ2-3; 9 bases fit TRBD1. CDR1 and CDR2 from the germline V gene are SEHNR and FQNEAQ (reference sequence). The CDR3 has 14 amino acids. V lost 5 bases to trimming and J lost 5 bases; unmatched junction nucleotides: 5.

The CDR3 loop is CASESGLAGGGTGELFF. CDR3 DNA sequence: TGTGCCAGCGAATCGGGACTAGCGGGGGGGGGCACCGGGGAGCTGTTTTTT. V gene TRBV28 combines with J gene TRBJ2-2; 16 bases map to TRBD2. The V gene's germline CDR1 is MDHEN and CDR2 SYDVKM. The CDR3 sequence is 17 residues long. V trimming: 8 bases; J trimming: 4 bases; junction bases outside the gene matches: 7. The full variable domain, in which reference TRBV28 and TRBJ2-2 provide the parts outside the CDR3, is DVKVTQSSRYLVKRTGEKVFLECVQDMDHENMFWYRQDPGLGLRLIYFSYDVKMKEKGDIPEGYSVSREKKERFSLILESASTNQTSMYLCASESGLAGGGTGELFFGEGSRLTVL.

This clone appeared once. The chain links TRBV6-1 to TRBJ2-2; no clear D gene. The CDR3 covers 14 residues. V was pared by 2 bases and J by 3 bases, with 7 bases between. Germline V gene sequence: CDR1 MNHNS, CDR2 SASEGT. Here the CDR3 reads CASSEQVHTGELFF. As DNA, the CDR3 is TGTGCCAGCAGTGAACAGGTCCACACCGGGGAGCTGTTTTTT.

This chain links TRBV2 with TRBJ1-2, with D tentatively TRBD1 (6 bases). Trimming cost V 6 bases and J 4 bases, with 18 bases left between them. The CDR3 is 15 residues long. Germline V gene sequence: CDR1 SNHLY, CDR2 FYNNEI. Here the CDR3 DNA reads TGTGCCAGCAGGCCGGCCAGGGGCGAGGGCTATGGCTACACCTTC. It yields the protein CASRPARGEGYGYTF.

The chain combines TRBV9 with TRBJ1-2, with 8 positions matching TRBD1. Germline V gene sequence: CDR1 SGDLS, CDR2 YYNGEE. V lost 3 bases, J lost 2 bases, and 0 bases stayed unmatched. This CDR3 region has 13 residues. CDR3 protein: CASSGTGNYGYTF. The CDR3 nucleotides are TGTGCCAGCAGCGGGACAGGGAACTATGGCTACACCTTC.

This CDR3 reads CAGGRGNQPQHF. Here the CDR3 DNA reads TGTGCCGGGGGGAGGGGTAATCAGCCCCAGCATTTT. This chain uses TRBV28 with TRBJ1-5, with D possibly TRBD1 on 5 matching bases. Trimming stripped 11 bases from V and 4 bases from J, with 12 bases between. The CDR3 is made up of 12 amino acids. Germline V gives CDR1 MDHEN, CDR2 SYDVKM.

The V and J genes are TRBV7-2 and TRBJ2-3; D remains ambiguous. V gave up 1 base and J gave up 0 bases, with 14 bases separating them. Per germline, CDR1 SGHTA and CDR2 FQGNSA. The CDR3 has 17 residues. The CDR3 DNA sequence: TGTGCCAGCAGCTTAGTACCGCAAAGCATAAGCACAGATACGCAGTATTTT. It encodes CASSLVPQSISTDTQYF.

The chain has TRBV4-3 and TRBJ1-2, with D uncertain. Germline assignment: CDR1 LGHNA and CDR2 YSLEER. Trimming took 0 bases from V and 3 from J, leaving 14 bases between them. The CDR3 extends over 16 amino acids. CDR3: CASSQDLSGWDYGYTF. CDR3 nucleotide sequence: TGCGCCAGCAGCCAAGATCTGTCGGGTTGGGACTATGGCTACACCTTC.

This chain joins TRBV7-8 and TRBJ2-3, with a weak D call TRBD2 (5 bases). Trimming cost V 3 bases and J 1 base, with 14 bases left between them. Germline CDR1 and CDR2: SGHVS and FQNEAQ. This CDR3 comprises 16 residues. The CDR3 sequence: CASSLELTRGTDTQYF. DNA for the CDR3: TGTGCCAGCAGCTTGGAACTTACGAGGGGCACAGATACGCAGTATTTT.

The CDR3 loop is CASSPGPTETYEQYF. In DNA, the CDR3 is TGTGCCAGCAGCCCCGGCCCGACGGAGACCTACGAGCAGTACTTC. This sequence joins TRBV2 and TRBJ2-7; D unresolved. Per the germline V gene, CDR1 is SNHLY and CDR2 is FYNNEI. The CDR3 length is 15 residues. The V end lost 6 bases, the J end lost 2 bases, and 17 bases lay between the germline ends.

DNA for the CDR3: TGTGCCAGTAGTACGCCGGGACAATCCTACGAGCAGTACTTC. Translated, it gives CASSTPGQSYEQYF. The J gene is TRBJ2-7, the V gene TRBV19; maybe TRBD1 (6 bases). Germline assignment: CDR1 LNHDA and CDR2 SQIVND (reference sequence). This CDR3 spans 14 amino acids. V was clipped by 4 bases and J by 1 base, with 11 bases between them. Full variable domain (remainder filled in from reference TRBV19 and TRBJ2-7): DGGITQSPKYLFRKEGQNVTLSCEQNLNHDAMYWYRQDPGQGLRLIYYSQIVNDFQKGDIAEGYSVSREKKESFPLTVTSAQKNPTAFYLCASSTPGQSYEQYFGPGTRLTVT.

V and J are TRBV21-1 and TRBJ2-2; TRBD1, the table's D call, lacks a check against the DNA. TRBV21-1 represents a pseudogene. The CDR3 is made up of 18 amino acids. The CDR3 DNA sequence: TGTGCCAGCAGCCTCCGGGACAGGGGCCTTTATAACACCGGGGAGCTGTTTTTT. Its protein product is CASSLRDRGLYNTGELFF.

CDR3 sequence: CASSLFEGRGNEQFF. The DNA of the CDR3 is TGTGCCAGCAGCCTTTTCGAGGGTCGGGGCAATGAGCAGTTCTTC. J is TRBJ2-1 and V is TRBV27; D might be TRBD2 (5 bases). Trimming took 6 bases from V and 6 from J, leaving 18 bases between them. This CDR3 has 15 amino acids. CDR1 MNHEY and CDR2 SMNVEV come from the germline V gene (reference sequence).

V usage is TRBV30 and J usage is TRBJ1-1, with TRBD1 matching over 7 bases. This CDR3 contains 13 residues. Germline V CDR1 and CDR2: GTSNPN, SVGIG (reference sequence). Losses at the gene ends were 2 bases for V and 3 bases for J; bases not matched to a gene: 3. The CDR3 sequence is CAWSTGADTEAFF. Here the CDR3 DNA reads TGTGCCTGGAGTACAGGGGCAGACACTGAAGCTTTCTTT.

This clone has just one count. V is TRBV5-6 and J is TRBJ2-5; 8 bases are a match to TRBD2. Germline V gene data show CDR1 as SGHDT and CDR2 as YYEEEE. The V and J ends lost 1 base and 11 bases, in that order; junction bases with no gene match: 13. The CDR3 loop spans 15 amino acids. The CDR3 loop reads CASSLTPGTRVEQYF. DNA for the CDR3: TGTGCCAGCAGCTTGACCCCCGGGACTAGGGTTGAGCAGTACTTC.

The J gene is TRBJ2-5, the V gene TRBV19; TRBD1 matches at 8 bases. The germline V gene encodes CDR1 LNHDA and CDR2 SQIVND (reference sequence). The CDR3 consists of 13 residues. After removal of 6 bases from V and 3 bases from J, the junction contained 3 bases not matched to a gene. CDR3 sequence: CASRGTGKETQYF. The CDR3 region has the DNA TGTGCCAGTAGAGGGACAGGAAAAGAGACCCAGTACTTC.

The genes are TRBV27 and TRBJ2-7; 8 bases are a match to TRBD1. Germline V gene data show CDR1 as MNHEY and CDR2 as SMNVEV (reference sequence). J was trimmed by 4 bases and V by 9 bases; bases with no gene match: 5. The CDR3 is 12 residues long. CDR3 coding DNA: TGTGCCAGACGACAGGGGCTTTACGAGCAGTACTTC. Translation: CARRQGLYEQYF.